The 29 T cell receptor beta chains below all came from one sample that was sequenced in a study of response to subunit inactivated influenza vaccine. One entry per CDR3 protein, called by TCRdb with MiXCR from the RT-PCR reads. This table has approximately 530,000 distinct CDR3 sequences, approximately 7.2% appearing once. Sequences were derived from PBMCs from blood, sampled roughly 24 months after vaccination. The receptors derive from a man aged 50 to 69 who received an inactivated influenza vaccine.

This clonotype appeared many times. This rearrangement joins TRBV7-2 to TRBJ2-5, with TRBD2 matching 7 bases. V lost 4 bases and J lost 4; bases outside the gene matches: 6. Germline V gives CDR1 SGHTA, CDR2 FQGNSA. CDR3 size: 14 residues. CDR3 sequence: CASSSRGGGETQYF. The CDR3, as DNA: TGTGCCAGCAGCTCCCGCGGGGGTGGAGAGACCCAGTACTTC.

This sequence joins TRBV20-1 and TRBJ2-1; D is unclear. This CDR3 comprises 11 residues. CDR1 is DFQATT, CDR2 SNEGSKA, per germline (reference sequence). The CDR3 nucleotides read TGCAGCCAGGACTCCTACAATGAGCAGTTCTTC. Translated: CSQDSYNEQFF.

The genes are TRBV7-9 and TRBJ2-4, with D possibly TRBD2 on 5 matching bases. The CDR3 spans 17 residues. Between the trimmed V and J ends, which lost 5 bases and 0 bases, there was a span of 17 bases. Germline V CDR1 and CDR2: SEHNR, FQNEAQ (reference sequence). CDR3 region: CASSEVWSGLAKNIQYF. For the CDR3, the DNA is TGTGCCAGCAGCGAGGTGTGGAGCGGACTAGCCAAAAACATTCAGTACTTC.

This clonotype was observed many times. The chain uses TRBV5-1 and TRBJ1-3, with D unclear. Between the trimmed V and J ends, which lost 0 bases and 3 bases, there was a span of 10 bases. In germline, CDR1 is SGHRS, CDR2 YFSETQ. The CDR3 sequence is 15 residues long. CDR3 protein: CASSLDGVGGNTIYF. DNA of the CDR3: TGCGCCAGCAGCTTGGATGGAGTAGGTGGAAACACCATATATTTT.

This clonotype was seen repeatedly, ten times or more. J is TRBJ2-4 and V is TRBV20-1, with a possible D match to TRBD2 (7 bases). The CDR3 runs to 16 residues. V lost 5 bases, J lost 1 base, and 18 bases lay in between. Looked up from germline, CDR1 is DFQATT and CDR2 is SNEGSKA (reference sequence). The chain's CDR3 is CSAWGGLGVAKNIQYF. In DNA, the CDR3 is TGCAGTGCTTGGGGGGGCTTAGGGGTTGCCAAAAACATTCAGTACTTC.

This clonotype was seen a few times. The chain has TRBV29-1 and TRBJ1-1; the D gene is possibly TRBD1 (6 bases). The V gene lost 3 bases and the J gene lost 1 base, with 15 bases spanning the gap. CDR1 and CDR2 (germline): SQVTM, ANQGSEA. CDR3 size: 15 residues. The CDR3 reads CSVEYPTGSNTEAFF. The CDR3 DNA reads TGCAGCGTTGAGTATCCGACAGGCTCGAACACTGAAGCTTTCTTT.

The chain employs TRBV21-1 and TRBJ2-7; the D segment call TRBD1 is taken from the table without a DNA check. TRBV21-1 is a pseudogene locus. The CDR3 length is 15 residues. The CDR3 protein is CASSTRQPALNEQYF. CDR3 nucleotides: TGTGCCAGCAGTACTAGACAGCCAGCTCTGAACGAGCAGTACTTC.

The CDR3, as DNA: TGTGCCAGCAGTTTAATGAGGGCCTACGAGCAGTACTTC. It specifies CASSLMRAYEQYF. The V call is TRBV12-3 or TRBV12-4, the J call TRBJ2-7; D might be TRBD2 (5 bases). V lost 2 bases and J 2 bases, leaving 7 bases between the germline ends. The CDR3 has 13 amino acids.

There are a few counts of this clonotype. The chain employs TRBV6-1 and TRBJ2-7; 10 bases line up with TRBD1. The CDR3 has 16 amino acids. V shed 6 bases, J shed 2 bases, and the junction held 10 bases outside the gene matches. Germline V gene sequence: CDR1 MNHNS, CDR2 SASEGT. DNA for the CDR3: TGTGCCAGCAGCCGAATGGCCGGGACAGGGGCCTACGAGCAGTACTTC. Encoded protein: CASSRMAGTGAYEQYF.

This clonotype was seen at least ten times. V is TRBV20-1 and J is TRBJ1-5; 7 bases are shared with TRBD1. The CDR3 is 13 amino acids. The germline V gene has CDR1 DFQATT and CDR2 SNEGSKA (reference sequence). The V gene end was trimmed by 6 bases and the J gene end by 5 bases; junction bases not matched to a gene: 7. The CDR3 DNA follows: TGCAGTGCAAAGGGACAGCTAGATCAGCCCCAGCATTTT. Its protein product is CSAKGQLDQPQHF.

The gene calls are TRBV29-1 and TRBJ2-7; D might be TRBD2 (6 bases). Germline V gene lookup returns CDR1 SQVTM and CDR2 ANQGSEA. The V end lost 5 bases, the J end lost 0 bases, and 14 bases lay between the germline ends. CDR3 length: 14 amino acids. In DNA, the CDR3 is TGCAGCGTTTACCTAGCGAAAAGCTCCTACGAGCAGTACTTC. Amino acid sequence: CSVYLAKSSYEQYF.

This clonotype was picked up many times. V is TRBV7-8 and J is TRBJ2-1; TRBD1 matches at 7 bases. The CDR3 is 14 residues long. The J segment lost 7 bases and the V segment lost 0 bases, leaving 3 bases of the junction unmatched. Germline V CDR1 and CDR2: SGHVS, FQNEAQ. The CDR3 DNA is TGTGCCAGCAGCTTAGCAGACAGGGCGAATGAGCAGTTCTTC. Its translation is CASSLADRANEQFF.

A note on this clonotype: One end of the junction does not line up with germline, which may come from a read error. This chain uses TRBV11-2 with TRBJ2-7; TRBD1 matches at 9 bases. This CDR3 has 12 amino acids. Per the germline V gene, CDR1 is SGHAT and CDR2 is FQNNGV. The CDR3 sequence: CASSLGRDRVNF. The CDR3 bases are TGTGCCAGCAGCTTAGGACGGGACAGGGTTAACTTC.

This chain links TRBV28 with TRBJ2-3; maybe TRBD1 (6 bases). Germline V gene lookup returns CDR1 MDHEN and CDR2 SYDVKM. There are 13 residues in the CDR3. V gave up 1 base and J gave up 8 bases, with 10 bases separating them. CDR3 residues: CASSLSTGLTQYF. The CDR3 DNA is TGTGCCAGCAGTTTATCCACAGGGCTTACGCAGTATTTT. Using reference TRBV28 and TRBJ2-3 for the parts outside the CDR3, the full variable domain is DVKVTQSSRYLVKRTGEKVFLECVQDMDHENMFWYRQDPGLGLRLIYFSYDVKMKEKGDIPEGYSVSREKKERFSLILESASTNQTSMYLCASSLSTGLTQYFGPGTRLTVL.

This clonotype has more than one count but fewer than ten. The rearrangement uses TRBV9 and TRBJ1-1; tentatively, D is TRBD1 (5 bases). Germline V gives CDR1 SGDLS, CDR2 YYNGEE. The germline V and J ends were trimmed by 2 bases and 6 bases, with 14 bases remaining between them. The CDR3 is 14 amino acids. CDR3 in DNA: TGTGCCAGCAGCGTCGGGGCCTTAAGGGCTGAAGCTTTCTTT. It translates to CASSVGALRAEAFF.

The rearrangement joins TRBV7-2 to TRBJ2-5, with 8 bases that match TRBD1. The CDR3 is 15 amino acids. Per germline, CDR1 SGHTA and CDR2 FQGNSA. V gave up 4 bases and J gave up 4 bases; unmatched junction bases: 8. DNA of the CDR3: TGTGCCAGCAGCTCCGGTGGACAGGGATCAGAGACCCAGTACTTC. Protein product: CASSSGGQGSETQYF. The full variable domain, completed using reference TRBV7-2 and TRBJ2-5, is GAGVSQSPSNKVTEKGKDVELRCDPISGHTALYWYRQSLGQGLEFLIYFQGNSAPDKSGLPSDRFSAERTGGSVSTLTIQRTQQEDSAVYLCASSSGGQGSETQYFGPGTRLLVL.

The CDR3 region is CASSSNLRGSPDTQYF. The CDR3 DNA sequence: TGTGCCAGCAGCTCCAACCTGCGGGGGTCCCCAGATACGCAGTATTTT. The rearrangement joins TRBV5-6 to TRBJ2-3; 7 bases fit TRBD2. CDR3 length: 16 amino acids. The V segment lost 3 bases and the J segment 4 bases; nucleotides outside the gene matches: 11. The germline CDR1 and CDR2 sequences are SGHDT and YYEEEE.

This clonotype was seen at least ten times. V is TRBV7-2 and J is TRBJ2-4; TRBD2 might be the D (5 bases). The V gene's germline CDR1 is SGHTA and CDR2 FQGNSA. The CDR3 is 14 residues long. The V end was cut by 3 bases, the J end by 2 bases, with 8 bases between. The CDR3 region is CASSFTSPKNIQYF. The CDR3 nucleotides read TGTGCCAGCAGCTTTACTAGTCCCAAAAACATTCAGTACTTC.

This clonotype turned up a few times. The chain uses TRBV5-1 and TRBJ2-6, with TRBD1 identical over 9 bases. J was trimmed by 1 base and V by 1 base; bases with no gene match: 9. Germline loops: CDR1 SGHRS, CDR2 YFSETQ. The CDR3 contains 19 residues. The CDR3 loop is CASSLSPGQGVSGANVLTF. The CDR3 DNA reads as TGCGCCAGCAGCTTGAGCCCGGGACAGGGTGTATCTGGGGCCAACGTCCTGACTTTC.

The chain employs TRBV28 and TRBJ1-5; 9 bases align to TRBD1. The CDR3 contains 18 residues. The germline V gene has CDR1 MDHEN and CDR2 SYDVKM. The V and J ends lost 5 bases and 6 bases, in that order; junction bases with no gene match: 17. For the CDR3, the DNA is TGTGCCAGCAGTCTCGGCGAAGCTGGGACAGGGAGGCGTCAGCCCCAGCATTTT. Translated: CASSLGEAGTGRRQPQHF.

This clonotype came up many times. The V gene is TRBV18, the J gene TRBJ2-2, with TRBD1 as a possible D gene (8 bases). CDR1 KGHSH and CDR2 LQKENI come from the germline V gene. This CDR3 contains 15 residues. V lost 1 base and J lost 6, with 12 bases in between. The CDR3: CASSPRTGRAGELFF. The CDR3 DNA follows: TGTGCCAGCTCACCACGGACAGGGAGGGCCGGGGAGCTGTTTTTT.

This clonotype was detected only a few times. The genes are TRBV24-1 and TRBJ2-2; possibly TRBD2 for D (7 bases). Germline CDR1 and CDR2: KGHDR and SFDVKD. The V gene lost 9 bases and the J gene lost 7 bases, with 23 bases spanning the gap. CDR3 length: 16 residues. CDR3 sequence: CATGGGGLEMSGELFF. For the CDR3, the DNA is TGTGCCACCGGGGGCGGGGGCCTGGAAATGAGCGGGGAGCTGTTTTTT.

This clonotype was found many times. The chain employs TRBV20-1 and TRBJ1-1, with D hard to call. The CDR3 has 10 amino acids. V was pared by 6 bases and J by 6 bases, with 8 bases between. CDR1 and CDR2 (germline): DFQATT, SNEGSKA (reference sequence). The CDR3 reads CSARNAEAFF. CDR3 coding DNA: TGCAGTGCAAGAAACGCTGAAGCTTTCTTT.

This clonotype showed up many times. This chain uses TRBV30 with TRBJ2-2; unclear D gene. V dropped 2 bases and J dropped 6 bases, with 10 bases sitting between them. Germline CDR1 is GTSNPN and CDR2 is SVGIG (reference sequence). The CDR3 has 13 residues. In DNA, the CDR3 is TGTGCCTGGAGTAATGTTGGGGCCGGGGAGCTGTTTTTT. It encodes CAWSNVGAGELFF.

This clonotype was recorded many times. This chain uses TRBV6-4 with TRBJ1-2; 8 positions agree with TRBD1. V lost 6 bases, J lost 7 bases, and 7 bases stayed unmatched. CDR1 is MRHNA and CDR2 is SNTAGT in the germline V gene. The CDR3 is 13 amino acids. The CDR3 nucleotides read TGTGCCAGCAGGCAACCAGGGGGCTTTGGCTACACCTTC. Encoded protein: CASRQPGGFGYTF.

This clonotype appeared many times. V is TRBV7-9 and J is TRBJ2-4, with TRBD2 identical over 7 bases. Germline-derived CDR1 and CDR2 are SEHNR and FQNEAQ (reference sequence). The CDR3 runs to 12 residues. Trimming took 5 bases from V and 7 from J; bases not matched to a gene: 2. The CDR3 nucleotides read TGTGCCAGCAGCCTTAGCGGGAACATTCAGTACTTC. Protein: CASSLSGNIQYF.

J is TRBJ1-2 and V is TRBV18; 7 nucleotides match TRBD1. The CDR3 has 13 amino acids. Germline CDR1 is KGHSH and CDR2 is LQKENI. J lost 8 bases, V lost 2 bases, and 5 bases had no gene match. The CDR3 sequence is CASSPGQAGGYTF. Here the CDR3 DNA reads TGTGCCAGCTCACCAGGACAGGCAGGCGGCTACACCTTC.

This clonotype was detected ten times or more. The chain uses TRBV5-1 and TRBJ2-7; D is possibly TRBD2 (5 bases). Germline values: CDR1 SGHRS, CDR2 YFSETQ. V was clipped by 0 bases and J by 3 bases, with 19 bases between them. This CDR3 is built from 17 residues. This chain's CDR3 is CASSLARWEKGSYEQYF. CDR3 sequence (DNA): TGCGCCAGCAGCTTGGCTCGGTGGGAAAAAGGGAGCTACGAGCAGTACTTC.

This clonotype was found a few times. The chain couples TRBV20-1 to TRBJ2-2; D is uncertain. The CDR3 length is 13 residues. V was cut by 1 base and J by 5 bases, with 8 bases left in between. Germline lookup yields CDR1 DFQATT and CDR2 SNEGSKA (reference sequence). Here the CDR3 reads CSARVSRTGELFF. The CDR3 DNA follows: TGCAGTGCTAGAGTTAGCCGTACCGGGGAGCTGTTTTTT.